One sample yielded the 8 T cell receptor beta chains listed below, sequenced in a study of cytomegalovirus exposure and HLA in healthy donors. The study ran its PCR with 60 Vbeta and 13 Jbeta primers. Some clones are missing from TCRdb's copy, which holds only in-frame ones; the method was immunoSEQ multiplex PCR. The table has some 150,000 clones, roughly 80% seen once. The sample comprised PBMCs. Source of these receptors: a male donor in good health and CMV-seronegative.

The chain has TRBV2 and TRBJ2-1; 10 bases match TRBD2. V was pared by 7 bases and J by 4 bases, with 4 bases of the junction left unmatched. Germline CDR1 reads SNHLY; CDR2 reads FYNNEI. This CDR3 has 14 amino acids. CDR3 residues: CASTRTSGYNEQFF. The CDR3 nucleotides are TGTGCCAGCACCAGGACTAGCGGATACAATGAGCAGTTCTTC.

The genes are TRBV19 and TRBJ1-1; D uncertain. The CDR3 runs 12 residues. V lost 4 bases, J lost 7 bases, and 10 bases lay in between. From germline, CDR1 is LNHDA and CDR2 SQIVND (reference sequence). CDR3 nucleotides: TGTGCCAGTAGTAGTCGGAGGATTGAAGCTTTCTTT. Protein product: CASSSRRIEAFF.

The chain is built from TRBV27 and TRBJ1-5; D is possibly TRBD1 (6 bases). Germline V gene data show CDR1 as MNHEY and CDR2 as SMNVEV (reference sequence). The CDR3 extends over 16 amino acids. Trimming shortened V by 1 base and J by 2 bases, and 12 bases separated the two germline ends. This chain's CDR3 is CASSLLGSGGNQPQHF. The CDR3 bases are TGTGCCAGCAGTTTATTGGGATCAGGGGGCAATCAGCCCCAGCATTTT.

The chain combines TRBV6-5 with TRBJ2-7; a possible D gene is TRBD2 (5 bases). The CDR3 is 15 amino acids. Trimming took off 0 bases at V and 3 bases at J, with 12 bases between the two ends. CDR1 and CDR2 from the germline V gene are MNHEY and SVGAGI. CDR3 in DNA: TGTGCCAGCAGTTACTCAGGTAGAGGGAACTACGAGCAGTACTTC. Amino acid sequence: CASSYSGRGNYEQYF.

The genes are TRBV7-8 and TRBJ1-1; 11 bases map to TRBD1. This CDR3 contains 16 residues. Germline V CDR1 and CDR2: SGHVS, FQNEAQ. Trimming took 5 bases from V and 1 from J; bases not matched to a gene: 6. The CDR3 nucleotides are TGTGCCAGCAGCGGACGGGACAGGGGGTCGAACACTGAAGCTTTCTTT. Translating it yields CASSGRDRGSNTEAFF.

The V gene is TRBV5-1, the J gene TRBJ1-6; 9 bases align to TRBD1. Germline V CDR1 and CDR2: SGHRS, YFSETQ. The CDR3 runs to 14 residues. V dropped 4 bases and J dropped 8; count of bases not matched to a gene: 4. In DNA, the CDR3 is TGCGCCAGCAGCCCGACAGGGGGGTATTCACCCCTCCACTTT. It yields the protein CASSPTGGYSPLHF.

This chain links TRBV7-8 with TRBJ1-4; maybe TRBD1 (5 bases). Trimming took 0 bases from V and 0 from J, leaving 11 bases between them. The CDR3 is 17 residues long. Germline CDR1 reads SGHVS; CDR2 reads FQNEAQ. CDR3 residues: CASSLAGWGATNEKLFF. CDR3 in DNA: TGTGCCAGCAGCTTAGCGGGGTGGGGGGCAACTAATGAAAAACTGTTTTTT.

This clone was detected a few times. This sequence joins TRBV9 and TRBJ2-1; 9 bases are shared with TRBD1. The germline CDR1 and CDR2 sequences are SGDLS and YYNGEE. The trim removed 0 bases at V and 2 bases at J, leaving 3 bases unmatched. The CDR3 has 16 amino acids. CDR3 sequence reads: CASSVEGTGPYNEQFF. The CDR3 nucleotides are TGTGCCAGCAGCGTAGAGGGGACAGGGCCCTACAATGAGCAGTTCTTC.